This T cell receptor (beta chain) was captured by sequencing in a study of T cell changes during pregnancy in multiple sclerosis. Germline loops: CDR1 LNHDA, CDR2 SQIVND (reference sequence). The CDR3 contains 14 residues. V was trimmed by 5 bases and J by 3 bases, leaving 10 bases between them. Only in-frame clones appear in the TCRdb table, and some are missing; sequencing was by immunoSEQ multiplex PCR. The sample lists 26,000 or so clones; around 90% were seen once. The receptor comes from a female donor in good health, enrolled as a control in a pregnancy study. The sample in question was CD4+ T cells from peripheral blood mononuclear cells, obtained in the first trimester of pregnancy. The V call is TRBV19, the J call TRBJ1-4, with D possibly being TRBD1 (5 bases). CDR3 sequence reads: CASSSGVSNEKLFF. The DNA of the CDR3 is TGTGCCAGTAGTTCGGGGGTCTCTAATGAAAAACTGTTTTTT. The whole variable domain, filled in from reference TRBV19 and TRBJ1-4, reads DGGITQSPKYLFRKEGQNVTLSCEQNLNHDAMYWYRQDPGQGLRLIYYSQIVNDFQKGDIAEGYSVSREKKESFPLTVTSAQKNPTAFYLCASSSGVSNEKLFFGSGTQLSVL.